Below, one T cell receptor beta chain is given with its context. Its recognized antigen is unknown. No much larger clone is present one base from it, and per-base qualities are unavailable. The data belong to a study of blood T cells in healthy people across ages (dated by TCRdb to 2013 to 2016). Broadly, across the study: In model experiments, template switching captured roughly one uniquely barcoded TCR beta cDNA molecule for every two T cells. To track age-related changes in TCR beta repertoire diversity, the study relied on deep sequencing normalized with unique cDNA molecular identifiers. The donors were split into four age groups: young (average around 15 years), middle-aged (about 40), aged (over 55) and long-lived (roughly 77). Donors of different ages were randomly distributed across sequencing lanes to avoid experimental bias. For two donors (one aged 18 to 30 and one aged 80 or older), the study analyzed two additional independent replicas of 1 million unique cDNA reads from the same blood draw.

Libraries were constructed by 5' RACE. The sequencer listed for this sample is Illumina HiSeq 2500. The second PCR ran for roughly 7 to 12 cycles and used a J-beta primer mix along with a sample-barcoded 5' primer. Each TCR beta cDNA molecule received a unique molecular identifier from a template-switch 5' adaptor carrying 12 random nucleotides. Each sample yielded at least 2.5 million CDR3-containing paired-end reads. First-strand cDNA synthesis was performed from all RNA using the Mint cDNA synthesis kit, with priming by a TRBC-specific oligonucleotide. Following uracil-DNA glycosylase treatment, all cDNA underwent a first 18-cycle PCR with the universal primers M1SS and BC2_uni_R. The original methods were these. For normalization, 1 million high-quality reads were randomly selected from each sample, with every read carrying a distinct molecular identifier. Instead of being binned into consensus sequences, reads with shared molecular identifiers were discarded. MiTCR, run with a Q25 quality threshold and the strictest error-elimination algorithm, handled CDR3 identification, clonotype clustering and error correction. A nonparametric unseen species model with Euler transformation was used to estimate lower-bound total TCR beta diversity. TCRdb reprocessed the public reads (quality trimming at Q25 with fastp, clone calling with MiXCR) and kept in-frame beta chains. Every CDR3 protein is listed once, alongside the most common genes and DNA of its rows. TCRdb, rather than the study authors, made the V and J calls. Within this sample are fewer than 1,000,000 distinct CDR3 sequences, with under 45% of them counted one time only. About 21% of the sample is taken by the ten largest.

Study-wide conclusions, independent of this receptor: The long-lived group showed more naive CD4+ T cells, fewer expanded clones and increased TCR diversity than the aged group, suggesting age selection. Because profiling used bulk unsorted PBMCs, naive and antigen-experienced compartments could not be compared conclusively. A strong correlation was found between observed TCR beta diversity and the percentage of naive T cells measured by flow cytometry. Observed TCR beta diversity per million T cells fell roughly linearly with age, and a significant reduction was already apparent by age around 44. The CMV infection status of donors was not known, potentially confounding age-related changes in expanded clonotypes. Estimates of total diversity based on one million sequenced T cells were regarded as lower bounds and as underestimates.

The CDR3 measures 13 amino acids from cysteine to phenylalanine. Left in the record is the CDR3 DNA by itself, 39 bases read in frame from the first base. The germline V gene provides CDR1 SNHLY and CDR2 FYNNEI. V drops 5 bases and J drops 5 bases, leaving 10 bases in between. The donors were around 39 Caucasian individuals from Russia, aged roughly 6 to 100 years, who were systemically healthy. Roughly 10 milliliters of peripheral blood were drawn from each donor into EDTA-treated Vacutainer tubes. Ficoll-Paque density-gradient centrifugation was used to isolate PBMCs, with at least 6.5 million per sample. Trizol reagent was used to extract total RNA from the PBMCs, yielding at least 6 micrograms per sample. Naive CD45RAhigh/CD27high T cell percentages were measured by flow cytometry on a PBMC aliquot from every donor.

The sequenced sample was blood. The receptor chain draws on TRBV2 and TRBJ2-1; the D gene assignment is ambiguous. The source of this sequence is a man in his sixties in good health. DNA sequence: TGTGCCAGCAGTCGTAGAGCTGACAATGAGCAGTTCTTC. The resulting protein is CASSRRADNEQFF.